This record covers a single T cell receptor (beta chain). Its antigen is unidentified. Trimming removed 0 bases at V and 1 base at J, with 9 bases between. Looked up from germline, CDR1 is SEHNR and CDR2 is FQNEAQ (reference sequence). This CDR3 has 15 residues. The data originate from a study of cytomegalovirus exposure and HLA in healthy donors. Findings and limits, study-wide: A few CMV-associated chains were confirmed in vitro to be specific for CMV antigens. Most observed TCR sequences were rare, whereas some public TCRs were detected in many donors. Later, an analysis found that TCR clusters from the first cohort tended to co-occur in the roughly 110 validation repertoires. Some TCR beta chains (approximately 180 of them) were listed as cytomegalovirus-associated.

Generated by immunoSEQ multiplex PCR, the TCRdb table keeps only in-frame clones and is missing some. This table has 260,000 or so clones, roughly 87% appearing once. The specimen was PBMCs. The chain couples TRBV7-9 to TRBJ1-1; the D gene is possibly TRBD1 (5 bases). This receptor was taken from a woman between 25 and 40 years old in good health and CMV-seronegative. This chain's CDR3 is CASSLARGGNTEAFF. The DNA for the CDR3 is TGTGCCAGCAGCTTAGCGCGGGGCGGGAACACTGAAGCTTTCTTT.